This T cell receptor beta chain was profiled in a study of brain T cells in children with intractable seizures. Overall study findings and caveats: Top 50 brain clonotypes included both public and private clones. HCMV serostatus was not known, and viral specificity came from CDR3 similarity only.

About this clone itself: Its specificity is not known.

Produced via immunoSEQ multiplex PCR; TCRdb's table is partial and in-frame only. Among thousands of clones listed, around 67% were seen once. Surgery cases with the highest brain T cell transcript signatures were chosen for sequencing. Here the sequenced sample was resected brain tissue, taken at surgery. The receptor was isolated from a boy under two years old with tuberous sclerosis and intractable seizures.

The CDR3 coding sequence is TGTGCCAGCAGCCAAGTACAGGGGAGCTCCTACAATGAGCAGTTCTTC. It specifies CASSQVQGSSYNEQFF. V usage is TRBV14 and J usage is TRBJ2-1, with 7 bases matching TRBD1. V was clipped by 1 base and J by 0 bases; unmatched bases: 3. The CDR3 totals 16 residues. Per germline, CDR1 SGHDN and CDR2 FVKESK. Filled out from reference TRBV14 and TRBJ2-1, the complete variable domain reads EAGVTQFPSHSVIEKGQTVTLRCDPISGHDNLYWYRRVMGKEIKFLLHFVKESKQDESGMPNNRFLAERTGGTYSTLKVQPAELEDSGVYFCASSQVQGSSYNEQFFGPGTRLTVL.